Listed below are T cell receptor beta chains from one sample, sequenced in a study of T cells in Graves' hyperthyroidism and ophthalmopathy. One entry per CDR3 protein results from TCRdb running MiXCR on the multiplex PCR reads. This table has about 290,000 distinct CDR3 sequences, around 20% appearing once. The material sequenced was blood. The origin of the receptors is a middle-aged man with Graves' ophthalmopathy. Both conserved end residues are part of each CDR3. The D gene is left open where the match is weak. Clone size is stated in some rows and not others, as once, few, many or a class when expanded.

j_call v_call d_call clone_size cdr3_aa cdr3_nt
TRBJ1-2 TRBV10-3 TRBD1 many CAIRAQGQGGYTF TGTGCCATCAGAGCACAGGGGCAGGGTGGCTACACCTTC
TRBJ2-5 TRBV10-3 - - CAISRSAAVPQETQYF TGTGCCATCAGTCGGTCGGCGGCAGTGCCCCAAGAGACCCAGTACTTC
TRBJ1-1 TRBV12-3/TRBV12-4 - - CASTLQTMNTEAFF TGTGCCAGCACCCTACAGACCATGAACACTGAAGCTTTCTTT
TRBJ1-1 TRBV6-1 - few CASVEWGNTEAFF TGTGCCAGCGTAGAGTGGGGGAACACTGAAGCTTTCTTT
TRBJ1-2 TRBV27 TRBD1 few CASSGLRQGINYGYTF TGTGCCAGCAGTGGACTCCGACAGGGGATTAACTATGGCTACACCTTC
TRBJ2-1 TRBV2 TRBD2 - CASGRSLAGGRSSYNEQFF TGTGCCAGCGGCCGTTCACTAGCGGGAGGGCGGAGCTCCTACAATGAGCAGTTCTTC
TRBJ2-1 TRBV4-2 TRBD2 few CASSQDRARREYDEQFF TGTGCCAGCAGCCAAGACAGGGCAAGGCGGGAGTACGATGAGCAGTTCTTC
TRBJ1-1 TRBV3-1 - many CASSQDPDQGQAFF TGTGCCAGCAGCCAAGATCCTGACCAGGGGCAAGCTTTCTTT
TRBJ1-6 TRBV20-1 - - CSARGRTVLATLHF TGCAGTGCTAGGGGAAGGACAGTGCTCGCGACCCTCCACTTT
TRBJ1-3 TRBV10-2 - - CASSGGGGAGNTIYF TGCGCCAGCAGCGGAGGTGGGGGGGCTGGAAACACCATATATTTT
TRBJ2-1 TRBV18 - many CASSPPGRGYNEQFF TGTGCCAGCTCACCACCGGGAAGGGGGTACAATGAGCAGTTCTTC
TRBJ1-2 TRBV27 - - CASSQGAGRYGYTF TGTGCCAGCAGTCAAGGGGCAGGTCGCTATGGCTACACCTTC
TRBJ1-2 TRBV24-1 - many CATSDPSSYGYTF TGTGCCACCAGTGATCCCTCAAGCTATGGCTACACCTTC
TRBJ1-2 TRBV20-1 - - CSGQSGYTF TGCAGTGGACAGAGTGGCTACACCTTC
TRBJ2-3 TRBV9 TRBD1 - CASSLTGGRTDTQYF TGCGCCAGCAGCTTGACAGGGGGCAGGACAGATACGCAGTATTTT
TRBJ1-5 TRBV6-1 - many CASSYNLNQPQHF TGTGCCAGCAGTTACAACCTTAATCAGCCCCAGCATTTT
TRBJ1-5 TRBV28 TRBD1 many CASIMDRVTGQPQHF TGTGCCAGCATTATGGACAGGGTGACGGGACAGCCCCAGCATTTT
TRBJ2-7 TRBV4-1 TRBD1 many CASSLTGGKDEQYF TGCGCCAGCAGCCTGACAGGGGGCAAGGACGAGCAGTACTTC
TRBJ1-2 TRBV29-1 TRBD1 - CSVVPEPSRGLGYGYTF TGCAGCGTTGTCCCAGAACCTTCCAGGGGGCTGGGCTATGGCTACACCTTC
TRBJ1-1 TRBV14 - - CASSRSRWNTEAFF TGTGCCAGCAGCCGCTCCCGGTGGAACACTGAAGCTTTCTTT
TRBJ2-2 TRBV20-1 - few CSARDGGLDTGELFF TGCAGTGCTAGAGATGGGGGACTCGACACCGGGGAGCTGTTTTTT
TRBJ2-5 TRBV4-1 TRBD1 - CASSLQRPGGETQYF TGCGCCAGCAGCCTACAGCGGCCAGGGGGAGAGACCCAGTACTTC
TRBJ2-2 TRBV9 - - CASSPRHANTGELFF TGTGCCAGCAGCCCCAGACACGCGAACACCGGGGAGCTGTTTTTT
TRBJ2-1 TRBV12-3/TRBV12-4 - many CASGHLVGGGYNEQFF TGTGCCAGCGGCCACTTAGTGGGAGGGGGCTACAATGAGCAGTTCTTC
TRBJ2-5 TRBV27 - many CASSSPTGRETQYF TGTGCCAGCAGTTCCCCCACAGGGAGGGAGACCCAGTACTTC
TRBJ1-2 TRBV7-3 TRBD1 many CASSLGTGSGYTF TGTGCCAGCAGCTTAGGGACAGGGAGCGGCTACACCTTC
TRBJ2-5 TRBV6-1 - many CASSEVVPPGETQYF TGTGCCAGCAGTGAAGTGGTCCCTCCCGGGGAGACCCAGTACTTC
TRBJ2-1 TRBV7-3 TRBD2 many CASSPRTSNEQFF TGTGCCAGCAGCCCACGGACTAGCAATGAGCAGTTCTTC
TRBJ2-5 TRBV18 TRBD2 - CASSPPGGSHFYHQETQYF TGTGCCAGCTCACCACCGGGCGGGAGCCACTTTTACCACCAAGAGACCCAGTACTTC
TRBJ2-3 TRBV10-3 - many CAISDAGIGDTQYF TGTGCCATCAGTGATGCGGGAATAGGAGATACGCAGTATTTT
TRBJ2-1 TRBV10-3 TRBD2 - CAISEGGLEQFF TGTGCCATCAGTGAGGGGGGACTAGAGCAGTTCTTC
TRBJ2-2 TRBV9 - - CASSPQGRTFPGELFF TGTGCCAGCAGCCCTCAGGGGAGGACTTTTCCCGGGGAGCTGTTTTTT
TRBJ1-4 TRBV5-1 TRBD1 many CASSLQGARDEKLFF TGCGCCAGCAGCCTACAGGGGGCTAGGGATGAAAAACTGTTTTTT
TRBJ2-1 TRBV12-5 - - CASGLAGTSSYNEQFF TGTGCTAGTGGTTTGGCAGGAACTAGCTCCTACAATGAGCAGTTCTTC
TRBJ2-1 TRBV30 - - CANSRGSSYNEQFF TGTGCGAATTCGAGGGGAAGCTCCTACAATGAGCAGTTCTTC
TRBJ2-1 TRBV20-1 - few CSARAYDNEQFF TGCAGTGCTAGAGCCTATGACAATGAGCAGTTCTTC
TRBJ1-5 TRBV2 TRBD1 many CASRAGQGEPQHF TGTGCCAGCAGGGCGGGACAGGGAGAGCCCCAGCATTTT
TRBJ1-1 TRBV28 - - CASSFPTGWGTEAFF TGTGCCAGCAGTTTCCCTACAGGGTGGGGGACTGAAGCTTTCTTT
TRBJ2-2 TRBV7-3 TRBD2 - CASSRLAANTGELFF TGTGCCAGCTCCCGGCTAGCGGCGAACACCGGGGAGCTGTTTTTT
TRBJ2-7 TRBV20-1 TRBD1 many CSALPTGGDSYEQYF TGCAGTGCTCTCCCCACAGGGGGCGATTCCTACGAGCAGTACTTC
TRBJ1-4 TRBV6-1 TRBD1 - CASILKDPGQINEKLFF TGTGCCAGCATCCTTAAAGATCCGGGACAGATTAATGAAAAACTGTTTTTT
TRBJ1-3 TRBV16 TRBD1 - CASSQTDPGQERNTIYF TGTGCCAGCAGCCAAACCGATCCGGGACAGGAACGGAACACCATATATTTT
TRBJ2-1 TRBV12-3/TRBV12-4 TRBD2 many CASRGGTSSSYNEQFF TGTGCCAGCAGGGGCGGGACTAGCTCTTCCTACAATGAGCAGTTCTTC
TRBJ1-6 TRBV3-1 - many CASSQVGGSPLHF TGTGCCAGCAGCCAAGTCGGTGGCTCACCCCTCCACTTT
TRBJ2-7 TRBV28 TRBD2 many CASSSPTSGRSYEQYF TGTGCCAGCAGTTCCCCGACTAGCGGGAGATCCTACGAGCAGTACTTC
TRBJ2-2 TRBV3-1 TRBD2 few CASILRLAANTGELFF TGTGCCAGCATCCTTAGACTAGCGGCAAACACCGGGGAGCTGTTTTTT
TRBJ2-1 TRBV6-5 - - CASSNSRNNNEQFF TGTGCCAGCAGTAACTCCCGAAATAACAATGAGCAGTTCTTC
TRBJ2-7 TRBV6-1 - - CAISEYRDYEQYF TGTGCCATCAGTGAGTACAGGGACTACGAGCAGTACTTC
TRBJ2-1 TRBV12-3/TRBV12-4 - many CASSLSVGSSYNEQFF TGTGCCAGCAGTTTATCAGTGGGCAGCTCCTACAATGAGCAGTTCTTC
TRBJ2-2 TRBV7-9 TRBD1 few CASSLGPGGSTGELFF TGTGCCAGCAGCTTAGGTCCAGGGGGCAGCACCGGGGAGCTGTTTTTT
TRBJ1-4 TRBV27 TRBD1 - CASSPGTAKLFF TGTGCCAGCAGTCCTGGGACAGCAAAACTGTTTTTT
TRBJ2-1 TRBV6-1 - - CASRGTGINEQFF TGTGCCAGCAGGGGAACAGGGATCAATGAGCAGTTCTTC
TRBJ2-7 TRBV28 - many CASTLPGGLSYEQYF TGTGCCAGCACCTTGCCCGGGGGGCTGTCCTACGAGCAGTACTTC
TRBJ1-3 TRBV5-1 TRBD1 - CASSLIGQGTGNTIYF TGCGCCAGCAGCTTGATAGGACAGGGGACTGGAAACACCATATATTTT
TRBJ1-5 TRBV10-3 - many CAISEGRQSNQPQHF TGTGCCATCAGTGAGGGAAGGCAAAGCAATCAGCCCCAGCATTTT
TRBJ1-1 TRBV28 - many CASSRRSDRPLGTEAFF TGTGCCAGCAGTCGACGAAGTGACAGACCTTTGGGTACTGAAGCTTTCTTT
TRBJ2-5 TRBV6-1 TRBD1 - CASSPGQGSGQETQYF TGTGCCAGCAGCCCGGGACAGGGGTCGGGCCAAGAGACCCAGTACTTC
TRBJ2-1 TRBV6-1 TRBD2 many CASIRAGGPNEQFF TGTGCCAGCATTCGGGCGGGAGGGCCCAATGAGCAGTTCTTC
TRBJ2-1 TRBV20-1 TRBD2 - CSASRLAGPGGNEQFF TGCAGTGCTAGCAGACTAGCGGGGCCGGGTGGGAATGAGCAGTTCTTC